These 18 T cell receptor beta chains originate from one sample sequenced in a study of T cell changes during pregnancy in multiple sclerosis. Assay: immunoSEQ multiplex PCR; the TCRdb copy retains only in-frame clones and omits some. There are approximately 83,000 clones in the sample; about 94% occur only once, and 2% to 2.5% lies in the top ten. The source material was peripheral blood, sampled in the third trimester of pregnancy. All receptors come from a female donor with multiple sclerosis, enrolled in a pregnancy study.

The chain is built from TRBV4-2 and TRBJ1-5, with D maybe TRBD1 (5 bases). V was pared by 4 bases and J by 3 bases, with 16 bases between. Per the germline V gene, CDR1 is LGHNA and CDR2 is YNFKEQ. This CDR3 contains 16 residues. The CDR3 sequence is CASSRSSGTYNQPQHF. The CDR3 DNA reads TGTGCCAGCAGCCGATCTTCGGGGACTTACAATCAGCCCCAGCATTTT.

This chain connects TRBV28 to TRBJ2-1; 9 nucleotides match TRBD2. V shed 6 bases and J 8 bases; nucleotides not matched to a gene: 14. The CDR3 extends over 16 amino acids. The V gene's germline CDR1 is MDHEN and CDR2 SYDVKM. The CDR3 nucleotides are TGTGCCAGCAGGCTACCAACTAGCGGGTTATTGGATGAGCAGTTCTTC. It encodes CASRLPTSGLLDEQFF.

This clone was observed a single time. The rearrangement joins TRBV19 to TRBJ1-4; TRBD1 is a possible D gene (6 bases). The V end lost 7 bases, the J end lost 4 bases, and 16 bases lay between the germline ends. The CDR3 totals 15 residues. Germline V gene lookup returns CDR1 LNHDA and CDR2 SQIVND (reference sequence). The chain's CDR3 is CASKRTAGFNEKLFF. CDR3 sequence (DNA): TGTGCCAGTAAACGGACAGCTGGGTTTAATGAAAAACTGTTTTTT. Drawing the rest from reference TRBV19 and TRBJ1-4, the complete variable domain is DGGITQSPKYLFRKEGQNVTLSCEQNLNHDAMYWYRQDPGQGLRLIYYSQIVNDFQKGDIAEGYSVSREKKESFPLTVTSAQKNPTAFYLCASKRTAGFNEKLFFGSGTQLSVL.

About this clone: The same CDR3 arises from other DNA sequences in this sample as well. The chain has TRBV7-2 and TRBJ2-7; 10 positions agree with TRBD1. CDR1 is SGHTA and CDR2 is FQGNSA in the germline V gene. Trimming took 3 bases from V and 2 from J; bases not matched to a gene: 1. The CDR3 has 14 amino acids. The CDR3 DNA reads TGTGCCAGCAGCTTGACAGGGGGCGCCTACGAGCAGTACTTC. This gives the protein CASSLTGGAYEQYF.

This chain links TRBV13 with TRBJ1-2, with D possibly TRBD1 on 6 matching bases. The CDR3 covers 15 residues. The ends were cut back, 0 bases at V and 1 base at J, with 9 bases in the middle. Germline CDR1 is PRHDT and CDR2 is FYEKMQ (reference sequence). The DNA for the CDR3 is TGTGCCAGCAGCTTAGGACAGGGCTTTAACTATGGCTACACCTTC. It codes for CASSLGQGFNYGYTF.

Concerning this clone itself: Germline is not matched at one junction end, which may reflect a read error. The chain carries TRBV7-7 and TRBJ2-7; the D is unclear. The CDR3 is 13 residues long. Germline V CDR1 and CDR2: SSHAT, FNYEAQ (reference sequence). The CDR3 coding sequence is TGTGCTAGCAGCTTTAGCCAAAAAGACGAGCAGTACTTC. As protein: CASSFSQKDEQYF.

This chain uses TRBV5-4 with TRBJ1-5, with a tentative D call TRBD1 (5 bases). The germline V gene encodes CDR1 SGHNT and CDR2 YYREEE (reference sequence). Trimming stripped 2 bases from V and 9 bases from J, with 15 bases between. The CDR3 length is 14 residues. CDR3 nucleotides: TGTGCCAGCAGCTTCGGGGGGGGTTTGGCGCCCCAGCATTTT. This codes for CASSFGGGLAPQHF.

The chain combines TRBV7-8 with TRBJ2-5; 8 bases line up with TRBD1. Germline V gene data show CDR1 as SGHVS and CDR2 as FQNEAQ. This CDR3 spans 13 amino acids. Trimming took 11 bases from V and 5 from J; bases not matched to a gene: 10. The CDR3 DNA reads TGTGCCGGAGGATTACACAGGGGGGAGACCCAGTACTTC. Protein: CAGGLHRGETQYF. Complete variable domain (other parts from reference TRBV7-8 and TRBJ2-5): GAGVSQSPRYKVAKRGQDVALRCDPISGHVSLFWYQQALGQGPEFLTYFQNEAQLDKSGLPSDRFFAERPEGSVSTLKIQRTQQEDSAVYLCAGGLHRGETQYFGPGTRLLVL.

The chain combines TRBV30 with TRBJ1-1; 7 bases align to TRBD1. The trim removed 8 bases at V and 3 bases at J, leaving 15 bases unmatched. Germline assignment: CDR1 GTSNPN and CDR2 SVGIG (reference sequence). This CDR3 comprises 15 residues. CDR3 in amino acids: CANFRRGLSDTEAFF. The DNA of the CDR3 is TGTGCCAACTTTAGAAGGGGGCTATCGGACACTGAAGCTTTCTTT.

The V call is TRBV11-2, the J call TRBJ2-1; 11 bases fit TRBD2. Germline-derived CDR1 and CDR2 are SGHAT and FQNNGV. V lost 6 bases and J lost 4; bases outside the gene matches: 8. This CDR3 region has 16 residues. CDR3 nucleotides: TGTGCCAGCAGGGCAGTTCTAGCGGGAGGTTACAATGAGCAGTTCTTC. This gives the protein CASRAVLAGGYNEQFF. Full variable domain (outside the CDR3, taken from reference TRBV11-2 and TRBJ2-1): EAGVAQSPRYKIIEKRQSVAFWCNPISGHATLYWYQQILGQGPKLLIQFQNNGVVDDSQLPKDRFSAERLKGVDSTLKIQPAKLEDSAVYLCASRAVLAGGYNEQFFGPGTRLTVL.

The CDR3 protein is CASSQVSGRIYEQYF. DNA for the CDR3: TGTGCCAGCAGCCAAGTGTCCGGGAGGATATACGAGCAGTACTTC. The chain is built from TRBV14 and TRBJ2-7; 7 nucleotides align to TRBD2. The CDR3 has 15 residues. The germline V gene encodes CDR1 SGHDN and CDR2 FVKESK. Trimming removed 1 base from V and 4 bases from J; junction bases left unmatched: 7.

The genes are TRBV5-6 and TRBJ2-5; unclear D gene. The length of the CDR3 is 14 residues. V lost 2 bases to trimming and J lost 2 bases, with 10 bases between them. The germline CDR1 and CDR2 sequences are SGHDT and YYEEEE. The CDR3 nucleotides read TGTGCCAGCAGCTTAGCGATCGAACAAGAGACCCAGTACTTC. Its protein product is CASSLAIEQETQYF.

The chain uses TRBV19 and TRBJ2-5, with TRBD2 as a possible D gene (5 bases). Trimming pared 1 base from V and 5 bases from J, leaving 11 bases between. The CDR3 consists of 14 residues. In germline, CDR1 is LNHDA, CDR2 SQIVND (reference sequence). CDR3 bases: TGTGCCAGTAGTATAGCCGGGGTGCAGGAGACCCAGTACTTC. Translation gives CASSIAGVQETQYF.

The V and J genes are TRBV30 and TRBJ2-5; D not certain. V was cut by 0 bases and J by 1 base, with 6 bases left in between. CDR3 length: 13 amino acids. The germline V gene has CDR1 GTSNPN and CDR2 SVGIG (reference sequence). This CDR3 reads CAWSVQFQETQYF. The CDR3, as DNA: TGTGCCTGGAGTGTTCAGTTCCAAGAGACCCAGTACTTC.

The rearrangement joins TRBV28 to TRBJ2-4, with D possibly being TRBD1 (6 bases). CDR3 length: 15 amino acids. CDR1 and CDR2 (germline): MDHEN, SYDVKM. Between the trimmed V and J ends, which lost 4 bases and 1 base, there was a span of 11 bases. CDR3 in DNA: TGTGCCAGCAGTTCTCAGGGGACGGCCAAAAACATTCAGTACTTC. Translation: CASSSQGTAKNIQYF.

J is TRBJ2-5 and V is TRBV5-1; 9 positions match TRBD2. Losses at the gene ends were 4 bases for V and 4 bases for J; bases not matched to a gene: 11. The V gene's germline CDR1 is SGHRS and CDR2 YFSETQ. The CDR3 spans 16 residues. CDR3 sequence reads: CASSKQREVRGETQYF. The CDR3 region has the DNA TGCGCCAGCAGCAAACAGCGGGAGGTTCGGGGAGAGACCCAGTACTTC. The whole variable domain, remainder taken from reference TRBV5-1 and TRBJ2-5, is KAGVTQTPRYLIKTRGQQVTLSCSPISGHRSVSWYQQTPGQGLQFLFEYFSETQRNKGNFPGRFSGRQFSNSRSEMNVSTLELGDSALYLCASSKQREVRGETQYFGPGTRLLVL.

This clone was counted a single time. The chain has TRBV23-1 and TRBJ2-7, with TRBD1 identical over 8 bases. TRBV23-1 is an open reading frame, and its role is uncertain. The CDR3 has 14 residues. V lost 6 bases, J lost 7 bases, and 11 bases stayed unmatched. The CDR3 loop is CASRGTGSAREQYF. CDR3 nucleotides: TGCGCCAGCAGAGGGACAGGTTCCGCACGGGAGCAGTACTTC.

The chain links TRBV28 to TRBJ2-1; TRBD1 is a possible D gene (5 bases). Trimming pared 6 bases from V and 1 base from J, leaving 16 bases between. Germline V lookup: CDR1 MDHEN, CDR2 SYDVKM. The CDR3 has 16 amino acids. CDR3 protein: CASSPVGLKSYNEQFF. As DNA, the CDR3 is TGTGCCAGCAGCCCCGTGGGGCTGAAATCCTACAATGAGCAGTTCTTC.